This is a list of T cell receptor beta chains from one sample in a study of early T cells in non-severe SARS-CoV-2 infection. One entry per CDR3 protein results from TCRdb running MiXCR on the 5' RACE reads. The sample lists approximately 77,000 distinct CDR3 sequences, around a sixth seen once, with less than 15% in the top ten. The sequenced sample was whole blood. The receptors come from an adult who was a healthcare worker with PCR-confirmed SARS-CoV-2 infection or an uninfected control (not recorded which). Each CDR3 is given with its conserved first and last residue. A D gene is named only where the DNA matches it firmly. Only some rows state a clone size, as once, few, many or a class for expanded clones.

abundance: many
j_gene: TRBJ2-1
d_gene: .
v_gene: TRBV11-2
CDR3nt: TGTGCCAGCAGCTTAAGCGGACCCGGCAATGAGCAGTTCTTC
CDR3aa: CASSLSGPGNEQFF

abundance: few
j_gene: TRBJ2-3
d_gene: .
v_gene: TRBV6-6
CDR3nt: TGTGCCAGCCTCTTGGCGGATACGCAGTATTTT
CDR3aa: CASLLADTQYF

abundance: many
j_gene: TRBJ2-2
d_gene: .
v_gene: TRBV27
CDR3nt: TGTGCCAGCAGTCTAATAGGTGCCGGGGAGCTGTTTTTT
CDR3aa: CASSLIGAGELFF

abundance: many
j_gene: TRBJ2-7
d_gene: .
v_gene: TRBV5-4
CDR3nt: TGTGCCAGCCTACCAGGGGGGCACGAGCAGTACTTC
CDR3aa: CASLPGGHEQYF

abundance: few
j_gene: TRBJ1-4
d_gene: .
v_gene: TRBV29-1
CDR3nt: TGCAGCGTTTGCAGGGGTGATGAAAAACTGTTTTTT
CDR3aa: CSVCRGDEKLFF

abundance: .
j_gene: TRBJ2-7
d_gene: .
v_gene: TRBV20-1
CDR3nt: TGCAGTGCTAGAGAGCAGGGTACCTACGAGCAGTACTTC
CDR3aa: CSAREQGTYEQYF

abundance: few
j_gene: TRBJ2-7
d_gene: .
v_gene: TRBV27
CDR3nt: TGTGCCAGCAAACTGCACGGGACCAACTCCTACGAGCAGTACTTC
CDR3aa: CASKLHGTNSYEQYF

abundance: .
j_gene: TRBJ1-5
d_gene: .
v_gene: TRBV28
CDR3nt: TGTGCCAGCAGTTTTCGGGGGGCTGTTCAGCCCCAGCATTTT
CDR3aa: CASSFRGAVQPQHF

abundance: .
j_gene: TRBJ2-3
d_gene: .
v_gene: TRBV6-5
CDR3nt: TGTGCCAGCAGTTACAAGGGGAGAACCACAGATACGCAGTATTTT
CDR3aa: CASSYKGRTTDTQYF

abundance: few
j_gene: TRBJ2-5
d_gene: .
v_gene: TRBV20-1
CDR3nt: TGCAGTGCTAGTCAGTTGGAGACCCAGTACTTC
CDR3aa: CSASQLETQYF

abundance: few
j_gene: TRBJ1-5
d_gene: .
v_gene: TRBV12-3/TRBV12-4
CDR3nt: TGTGCCAGCAGTTTAAGGTCATTGAACCAGCCCCAGCATTTT
CDR3aa: CASSLRSLNQPQHF